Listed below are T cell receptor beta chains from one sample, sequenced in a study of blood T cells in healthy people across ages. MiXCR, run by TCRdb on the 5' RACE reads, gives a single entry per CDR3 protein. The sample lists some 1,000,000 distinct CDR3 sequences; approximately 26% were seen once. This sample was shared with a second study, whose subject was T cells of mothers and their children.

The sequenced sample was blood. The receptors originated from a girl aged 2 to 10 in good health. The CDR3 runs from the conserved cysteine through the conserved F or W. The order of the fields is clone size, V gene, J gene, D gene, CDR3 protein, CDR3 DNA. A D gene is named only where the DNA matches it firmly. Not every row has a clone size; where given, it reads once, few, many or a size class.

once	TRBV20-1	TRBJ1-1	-	CSAREEAGTEAFF	TGCAGTGCTAGAGAAGAAGCGGGCACTGAAGCTTTCTTT
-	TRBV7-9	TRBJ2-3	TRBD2	CASSLALAGGTTARDTQYF	TGTGCCAGCAGCTTAGCGCTAGCGGGAGGGACCACCGCGAGAGATACGCAGTATTTT
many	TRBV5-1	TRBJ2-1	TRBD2	CASSLGGLAAYNEQFF	TGTGCCAGCAGTCTGGGGGGACTAGCGGCATACAATGAGCAGTTCTTC
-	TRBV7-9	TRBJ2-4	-	CASSSGQSKNIQYF	TGTGCCAGCAGCTCTGGACAGAGCAAAAACATTCAGTACTTC
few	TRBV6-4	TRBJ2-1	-	CASSDSEYNEQFF	TGTGCCAGCAGTGACTCAGAGTACAATGAGCAGTTCTTC
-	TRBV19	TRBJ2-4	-	CASGRVTGIRYF	TGTGCCAGTGGCAGAGTTACGGGCATTCGGTACTTC
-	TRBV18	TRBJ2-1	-	CASSPSGGVYNEQFF	TGTGCCAGCTCACCATCCGGGGGTGTCTACAATGAGCAGTTCTTC
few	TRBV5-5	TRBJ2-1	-	CASRLGMAGSPLGNEQFF	TGTGCCAGCAGGTTGGGGATGGCGGGGTCACCTCTGGGGAACGAGCAGTTCTTC
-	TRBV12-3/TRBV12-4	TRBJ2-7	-	CASREDYEQYF	TGTGCCAGCAGAGAAGACTACGAGCAGTACTTC
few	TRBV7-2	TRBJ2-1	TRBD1	CASSSWDSGGVF	TGTGCCAGCAGCTCCTGGGACAGTGGAGGAGTCTTC
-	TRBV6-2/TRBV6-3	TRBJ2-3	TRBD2	CASSRPPGLADTQYF	TGTGCCAGCAGTAGGCCCCCCGGACTAGCAGATACGCAGTATTTT
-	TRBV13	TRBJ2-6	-	CASSLQADFSGANVLTF	TGTGCCAGCAGCTTACAGGCAGATTTCTCTGGGGCCAACGTCCTGACTTTC
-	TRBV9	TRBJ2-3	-	CASSRGDSSRSDTQYF	TGTGCCAGCAGCCGAGGGGACTCCTCGCGGTCAGATACGCAGTATTTT
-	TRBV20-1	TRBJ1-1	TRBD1	CSARNRDRKNTEAFF	TGCAGTGCTAGAAACCGGGACAGGAAGAACACTGAAGCTTTCTTT
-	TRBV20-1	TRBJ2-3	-	CSGREDRTDTQYF	TGCAGTGGGCGGGAAGACCGGACGGATACGCAGTATTTT
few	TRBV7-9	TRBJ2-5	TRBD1	CASSHGAGTGGQETQYF	TGTGCCAGCAGCCACGGAGCCGGGACAGGGGGGCAAGAGACCCAGTACTTC
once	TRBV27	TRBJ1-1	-	CASTLIPGTEAFF	TGTGCCAGCACCCTGATACCCGGGACTGAAGCTTTCTTT
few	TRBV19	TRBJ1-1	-	CASKGRDWTEAFF	TGTGCCAGTAAAGGCAGGGATTGGACTGAAGCTTTCTTT
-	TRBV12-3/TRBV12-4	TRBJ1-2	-	CASTHLDTYGYTF	TGTGCCAGCACCCATCTGGACACTTATGGCTACACCTTC
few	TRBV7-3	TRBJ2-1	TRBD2	CASSLTGLAGVDEQFF	TGTGCCAGCAGCTTAACCGGATTAGCGGGGGTAGATGAGCAGTTCTTC
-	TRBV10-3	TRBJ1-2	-	CATGASGYTF	TGTGCCACAGGGGCCTCCGGCTACACCTTC
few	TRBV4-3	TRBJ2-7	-	CASSQWQNYEQYF	TGCGCCAGCAGCCAATGGCAGAACTACGAGCAGTACTTC
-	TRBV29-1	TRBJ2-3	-	CSGAGAAGQVDTQYF	TGCAGCGGTGCCGGTGCGGCGGGTCAGGTAGATACGCAGTATTTT
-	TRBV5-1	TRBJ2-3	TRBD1	CASSLDDRATDTQYF	TGCGCCAGCAGCTTGGACGACAGGGCCACAGATACGCAGTATTTT
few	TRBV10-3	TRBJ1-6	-	CASWPLHF	TGTGCCAGCTGGCCCCTCCACTTT
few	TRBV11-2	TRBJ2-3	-	CASSLDRPDTQYF	TGTGCCAGCAGCTTAGACAGGCCAGATACGCAGTATTTT
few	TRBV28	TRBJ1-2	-	CASTANYGYTF	TGTGCCAGCACCGCCAACTATGGCTACACCTTC
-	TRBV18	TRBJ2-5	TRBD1	CASSPDRGSQETQYF	TGTGCCAGCTCACCGGACAGGGGTTCTCAAGAGACCCAGTACTTC
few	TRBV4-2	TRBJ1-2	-	CASSQGDYPTF	TGTGCCAGCAGCCAAGGGGACTACCCCACCTTC
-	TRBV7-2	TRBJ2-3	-	CAGSSARDPGTDTQYF	TGTGCCGGCAGCTCGGCTAGAGATCCCGGCACAGATACGCAGTATTTT
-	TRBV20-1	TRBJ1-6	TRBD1	CSARTGGEGSPLHF	TGCAGTGCCCGGACAGGGGGCGAGGGCTCACCCCTCCACTTT
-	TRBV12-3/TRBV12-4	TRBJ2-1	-	CASSLAPRSEQFF	TGTGCCAGCAGTTTAGCGCCTAGGAGCGAGCAGTTCTTC
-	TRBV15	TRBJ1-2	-	CATGIRAGSGYGYTF	TGTGCCACCGGGATTAGGGCAGGGTCGGGCTATGGCTACACCTTC
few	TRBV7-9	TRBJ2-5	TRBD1	CASTALSRGYQETQYF	TGTGCCAGCACCGCTTTGAGCAGGGGGTATCAAGAGACCCAGTACTTC
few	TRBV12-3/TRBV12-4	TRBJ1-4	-	CASSPRRYEKLFF	TGTGCCAGCAGCCCGAGACGATATGAAAAACTGTTTTTT
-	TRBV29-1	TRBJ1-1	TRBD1	CSVTTGEGAFF	TGCAGCGTCACGACAGGGGAGGGAGCTTTCTTT
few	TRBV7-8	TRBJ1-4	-	CASSPHYGGREKLFF	TGTGCCAGCAGCCCCCACTACGGGGGTCGTGAAAAACTGTTTTTT
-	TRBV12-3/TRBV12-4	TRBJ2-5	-	CASREARGETQYF	TGTGCCAGCAGGGAGGCTCGCGGGGAGACCCAGTACTTC
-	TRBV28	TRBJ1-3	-	CASSPLRSGNTIYF	TGTGCCAGCAGTCCGCTACGCTCTGGAAACACCATATATTTT
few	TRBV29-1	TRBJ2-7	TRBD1	CSVETETGPYEQYF	TGCAGCGTTGAAACTGAGACAGGGCCCTACGAGCAGTACTTC
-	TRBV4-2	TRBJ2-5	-	CASSPPGQGGDELFF	TGTGCCAGCAGCCCGCCGGGGCAGGGTGGCGATGAGCTGTTCTTC
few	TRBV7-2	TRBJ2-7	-	CASSWGRSYEQYF	TGTGCCAGCAGCTGGGGAAGATCCTACGAGCAGTACTTC
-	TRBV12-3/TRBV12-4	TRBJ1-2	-	CASSFVGATRGENGYTF	TGTGCCAGCAGTTTTGTGGGGGCGACGCGGGGGGAAAATGGCTACACCTTC
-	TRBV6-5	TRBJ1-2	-	CATSESGTLYGYTF	TGTGCCACCTCTGAATCCGGGACCCTCTATGGCTACACCTTC
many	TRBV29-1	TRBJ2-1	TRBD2	CSVVGLEFRNEQFF	TGCAGCGTTGTGGGACTAGAATTTCGGAATGAGCAGTTCTTC
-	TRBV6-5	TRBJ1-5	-	CASRLSGSLNQPQHF	TGTGCCAGCAGGCTATCGGGGAGCCTTAATCAGCCCCAGCATTTT